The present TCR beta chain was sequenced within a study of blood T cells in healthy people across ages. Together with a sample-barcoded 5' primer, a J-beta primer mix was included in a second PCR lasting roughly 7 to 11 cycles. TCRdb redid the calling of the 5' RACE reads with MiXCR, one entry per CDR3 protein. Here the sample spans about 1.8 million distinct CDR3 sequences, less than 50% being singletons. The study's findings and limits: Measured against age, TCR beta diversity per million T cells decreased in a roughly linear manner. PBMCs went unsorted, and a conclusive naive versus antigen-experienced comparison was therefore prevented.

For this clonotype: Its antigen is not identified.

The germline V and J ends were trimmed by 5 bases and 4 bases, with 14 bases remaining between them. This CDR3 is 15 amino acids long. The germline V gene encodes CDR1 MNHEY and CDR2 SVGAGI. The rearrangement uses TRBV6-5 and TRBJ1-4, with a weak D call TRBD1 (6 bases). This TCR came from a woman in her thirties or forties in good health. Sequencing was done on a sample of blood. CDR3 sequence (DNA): TGTGCCAGCAGTGGCGCGGGGGCGTTTAATGAAAAACTGTTTTTT. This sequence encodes CASSGAGAFNEKLFF.